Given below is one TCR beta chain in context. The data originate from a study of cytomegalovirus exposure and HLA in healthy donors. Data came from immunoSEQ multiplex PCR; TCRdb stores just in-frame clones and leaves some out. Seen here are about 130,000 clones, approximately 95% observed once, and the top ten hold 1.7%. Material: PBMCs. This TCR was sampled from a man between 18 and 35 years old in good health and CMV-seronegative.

The CDR3 spells CASSLTDRSYEQYF. Written as DNA, the CDR3 is TGCGCCAGCAGCTTGACCGACAGGTCCTACGAGCAGTACTTC. This chain connects TRBV5-1 to TRBJ2-7; maybe TRBD1 (6 bases). CDR1 SGHRS and CDR2 YFSETQ come from the germline V gene. The CDR3 runs 14 residues. Trimming left V 1 base short and J 1 base short, with 9 bases between.